These 25 T cell receptor beta chains were sequenced from one sample in a study of PD-L1 blockade in urothelial cancer. Time point defined: peripheral blood 6 weeks after treatment start. Produced via immunoSEQ multiplex PCR; TCRdb's table is partial and in-frame only. The top ten hold more than 3% of the sample, which has around 110,000 clones, 85% to 95% seen once. Sequenced material: PBMCs, taken around atezolizumab (anti-PD-L1) treatment. The receptor set was obtained from a man aged 55 to 69 with urothelial cancer.

A remark on this clone: Lacking the conserved final phenylalanine or tryptophan, this CDR3 likely reflects a read error. No DNA is shown, since the ends of the CDR3 on it are uncertain; the CDR3 is the one TCRdb lists. The gene calls are TRBV28 and TRBJ1-1. Per germline, CDR1 MDHEN and CDR2 SYDVKM. The CDR3 has 14 residues if both end residues are counted. This chain's CDR3 is CASSSTGTGGKFSL.

This chain uses TRBV6-1 with TRBJ1-1; no definite D call. This CDR3 spans 14 amino acids. V dropped 2 bases and J dropped 4 bases, with 11 bases sitting between them. Per germline, CDR1 MNHNS and CDR2 SASEGT. The CDR3 spells CASSELGSGTEAFF. The CDR3 coding sequence is TGTGCCAGCAGTGAATTGGGTTCGGGCACTGAAGCTTTCTTT.

The rearrangement uses TRBV2 and TRBJ2-7; D remains unclear. The CDR3 is 14 residues long. Per the germline V gene, CDR1 is SNHLY and CDR2 is FYNNEI. The V gene lost 6 bases and the J gene lost 3 bases, with 15 bases spanning the gap. CDR3 amino acids: CASRVPRSGYEQYF. CDR3 DNA: TGTGCCAGCAGGGTACCGAGGTCTGGCTACGAGCAGTACTTC. Complete variable domain (other parts from reference TRBV2 and TRBJ2-7): EPEVTQTPSHQVTQMGQEVILRCVPISNHLYFYWYRQILGQKVEFLVSFYNNEISEKSEIFDDQFSVERPDGSNFTLKIRSTKLEDSAMYFCASRVPRSGYEQYFGPGTRLTVT.

The CDR3 nucleotides are TGTGCCAGTAGTATAGTCGGCGGTAGCGAGGGTGAAAAACTGTTTTTT. It translates to CASSIVGGSEGEKLFF. V usage is TRBV19 and J usage is TRBJ1-4; D ambiguous. The V end was cut by 1 base, the J end by 7 bases, with 16 bases between. Germline V gives CDR1 LNHDA, CDR2 SQIVND (reference sequence). This CDR3 region has 16 residues. The variable domain in full, with the rest retrieved from reference TRBV19 and TRBJ1-4, is DGGITQSPKYLFRKEGQNVTLSCEQNLNHDAMYWYRQDPGQGLRLIYYSQIVNDFQKGDIAEGYSVSREKKESFPLTVTSAQKNPTAFYLCASSIVGGSEGEKLFFGSGTQLSVL.

This clone was counted once. This rearrangement joins TRBV10-3 to TRBJ2-3; TRBD2 matches 9 bases. The CDR3 contains 16 residues. Germline-derived CDR1 and CDR2 are ENHRY and SYGVKD. V was pared by 6 bases and J by 4 bases, with 11 bases of the junction left unmatched. CDR3 DNA: TGTGCCATCAGAGGGCCGAGCGGGGGGCGGGCAGATACGCAGTATTTT. Residues: CAIRGPSGGRADTQYF.

This chain uses TRBV19 with TRBJ1-1, with unresolved D. Germline V gene data show CDR1 as LNHDA and CDR2 as SQIVND (reference sequence). This CDR3 has 15 residues. V gave up 6 bases and J gave up 6 bases, with 20 bases separating them. CDR3 in DNA: TGTGCCAGTAGCCCCCGGGTTGAGGTATCCGCTGAAGCTTTCTTT. Its protein is CASSPRVEVSAEAFF.

This chain links TRBV7-6 with TRBJ2-2, with 7 bases aligning to TRBD1. Germline V gene sequence: CDR1 SGHVS, CDR2 FNYEAQ. The CDR3 length is 17 residues. Unmatched junction bases numbered 9, after V lost 2 bases and J lost 3 bases. The CDR3 DNA is TGTGCCAGCAGCTTACTCCCCTCTACAGGGGACACCGGGGAGCTGTTTTTT. This encodes CASSLLPSTGDTGELFF.

The sample holds a few counts of this clone. The chain combines TRBV21-1 with TRBJ2-7; the table's D call TRBD1 went unverified against the DNA. TRBV21-1 is annotated as a pseudogene. The CDR3 is made up of 16 amino acids. The CDR3 nucleotides read TGTGCCAGCAGCGTGAACCGGGACACGAGCTCCTACGAGCAGTACTTC. This sequence encodes CASSVNRDTSSYEQYF.

The chain combines TRBV14 with TRBJ2-7, with D unresolved. The CDR3 is made up of 15 amino acids. Trimming left V 5 bases short and J 4 bases short, with 18 bases between. The germline V gene encodes CDR1 SGHDN and CDR2 FVKESK. The CDR3 DNA reads TGTGCCAGCAGCTTCCGACTTGAACCGGCTTACGAGCAGTACTTC. It specifies CASSFRLEPAYEQYF.

The chain is built from TRBV30 and TRBJ1-4, with D hard to call. The CDR3 spans 15 residues. V lost 2 bases and J 5 bases, leaving 15 bases between the germline ends. CDR1 GTSNPN and CDR2 SVGIG come from the germline V gene (reference sequence). The CDR3 is CAWSPSLWANEKLFF. CDR3 nucleotides: TGTGCCTGGAGTCCCTCCTTGTGGGCAAATGAAAAACTGTTTTTT. Full variable domain (remainder filled in from reference TRBV30 and TRBJ1-4): SQTIHQWPATLVQPVGSPLSLECTVEGTSNPNLYWYRQAAGRGLQLLFYSVGIGQISSEVPQNLSASRPQDRQFILSSKKLLLSDSGFYLCAWSPSLWANEKLFFGSGTQLSVL.

The CDR3 reads CASSVTSGGQYTGELFF. The CDR3, as DNA: TGTGCCAGCAGCGTCACTAGCGGGGGCCAATACACCGGGGAGCTGTTTTTT. The chain links TRBV9 to TRBJ2-2; TRBD2 matches at 11 bases. Germline lookup yields CDR1 SGDLS and CDR2 YYNGEE. The CDR3 sequence is 17 residues long. Losses at the gene ends were 2 bases for V and 3 bases for J; bases not matched to a gene: 6.

The genes are TRBV6-1 and TRBJ1-3; D is uncertain. CDR3 length: 18 residues. The V end was cut by 4 bases, the J end by 0 bases, with 19 bases between. Per germline, CDR1 MNHNS and CDR2 SASEGT. In DNA form, the CDR3 reads TGTGCCAGCAGTGGACTAACGGACGGCCCTCTCTCTGGAAACACCATATATTTT. Its protein is CASSGLTDGPLSGNTIYF.

This chain links TRBV11-2 with TRBJ1-2; possible D gene TRBD1, 5 bases. With 0 bases removed from V and 14 bases from J, the gap between germline ends came to 22 bases. The CDR3 loop spans 15 amino acids. The germline V gene has CDR1 SGHAT and CDR2 FQNNGV. CDR3 in DNA: TGTGCCAGCAGCTTAGACGCCGGGACTGCGTCGGCCTTGACCTTC. It yields the protein CASSLDAGTASALTF.

The chain uses TRBV4-1 and TRBJ1-6, with D possibly being TRBD1 (5 bases). V was clipped by 4 bases and J by 10 bases, with 17 bases between them. This CDR3 has 15 residues. Germline V CDR1 and CDR2: MGHRA, YSYEKL. For the CDR3, the DNA is TGCGCCAGCAGCCCGGAAGACAGTCAGTGGTCACCCCTCCACTTT. Translated, it gives CASSPEDSQWSPLHF.

The CDR3 sequence is CASKGLVNTGELFF. Here the CDR3 DNA reads TGTGCCAGCAAGGGACTAGTGAACACCGGGGAGCTGTTTTTT. The rearrangement joins TRBV2 to TRBJ2-2, with 8 bases fitting TRBD2. This CDR3 contains 14 residues. CDR1 is SNHLY and CDR2 is FYNNEI in the germline V gene. The V gene end was trimmed by 7 bases and the J gene end by 1 base; junction bases not matched to a gene: 2.

This sequence joins TRBV4-1 and TRBJ2-3; 7 bases align to TRBD2. CDR1 MGHRA and CDR2 YSYEKL come from the germline V gene. The CDR3 runs to 18 residues. V shed 3 bases and J 2 bases; nucleotides not matched to a gene: 14. Written as DNA, the CDR3 is TGCGCCAGCAGCCAGCGGTACGGACTAGACTCCCTCACAGATACGCAGTATTTT. It is translated as CASSQRYGLDSLTDTQYF.

The chain employs TRBV2 and TRBJ1-2; 9 bases are a match to TRBD1. The V gene's germline CDR1 is SNHLY and CDR2 FYNNEI. V lost 0 bases to trimming and J lost 4 bases; unmatched junction nucleotides: 3. There are 15 residues in the CDR3. CDR3: CASSEAGTGTYGYTF. In nucleotides, the CDR3 is TGTGCCAGCAGTGAAGCGGGGACAGGGACCTATGGCTACACCTTC.

V usage is TRBV29-1 and J usage is TRBJ1-1, with D possibly being TRBD1 (5 bases). The V gene's germline CDR1 is SQVTM and CDR2 ANQGSEA. The CDR3 runs 15 residues. Trimming cost V 3 bases and J 2 bases, with 16 bases left between them. CDR3 nucleotide sequence: TGCAGCGTTGAGACAGCCTCTAAAAAAAACACTGAAGCTTTCTTT. Translating gives CSVETASKKNTEAFF.

The J gene is TRBJ2-7, the V gene TRBV28, with 8 bases aligning to TRBD2. V gave up 7 bases and J gave up 6 bases; unmatched junction bases: 20. Germline V gene data show CDR1 as MDHEN and CDR2 as SYDVKM. The CDR3 is made up of 17 amino acids. This CDR3 reads CASIWGAGSGNIGEQYF. Written as DNA, the CDR3 is TGTGCCAGCATATGGGGCGCGGGTAGCGGGAATATTGGCGAGCAGTACTTC.

This chain uses TRBV4-2 with TRBJ2-7, with D perhaps matching TRBD1 (6 bases). This CDR3 region has 15 residues. Per the germline V gene, CDR1 is LGHNA and CDR2 is YNFKEQ. The V and J ends lost 3 bases and 7 bases respectively, with 19 bases between them. The CDR3 DNA sequence: TGTGCCAGCAGCCAGATGCATGGGGGCGAGGGGGAGCAGTACTTC. Translated, it gives CASSQMHGGEGEQYF.

The rearrangement uses TRBV15 and TRBJ2-7; 7 bases agree with TRBD1. The J segment lost 2 bases and the V segment lost 3 bases, leaving 4 bases of the junction unmatched. The CDR3 has 14 amino acids. Germline CDR1 LNHNV, CDR2 YYDKDF (reference sequence). The CDR3 region has the DNA TGTGCCACCAGCAGCCGGGACAGAGCCTACGAGCAGTACTTC. Amino acids: CATSSRDRAYEQYF.

The chain combines TRBV2 with TRBJ1-2, with D hard to call. V lost 11 bases to trimming and J lost 8 bases, with 21 bases between them. The CDR3 has 13 amino acids. In germline, CDR1 is SNHLY, CDR2 FYNNEI. For the CDR3, the DNA is TGTGCCTCTCGGTTGGAGGGCCGCAGGGGCTACACCTTC. This gives the protein CASRLEGRRGYTF. The full variable domain, in which reference TRBV2 and TRBJ1-2 provide the parts outside the CDR3, is EPEVTQTPSHQVTQMGQEVILRCVPISNHLYFYWYRQILGQKVEFLVSFYNNEISEKSEIFDDQFSVERPDGSNFTLKIRSTKLEDSAMYFCASRLEGRRGYTFGSGTRLTVV.

The rearrangement joins TRBV11-2 to TRBJ2-1, with D possibly matching TRBD2 (6 bases). CDR3 length equals 18 residues. CDR1 is SGHAT, CDR2 FQNNGV, per germline. The V gene lost 6 bases and the J gene lost 0 bases, with 21 bases spanning the gap. CDR3 loop: CASSQRDSPSRSYNEQFF. The DNA of the CDR3 is TGTGCCAGCAGTCAACGGGACTCCCCTTCTCGCTCCTACAATGAGCAGTTCTTC. The full variable domain, rest sourced from reference TRBV11-2 and TRBJ2-1, is EAGVAQSPRYKIIEKRQSVAFWCNPISGHATLYWYQQILGQGPKLLIQFQNNGVVDDSQLPKDRFSAERLKGVDSTLKIQPAKLEDSAVYLCASSQRDSPSRSYNEQFFGPGTRLTVL.

V and J are TRBV7-2 and TRBJ2-1, with 11 bases lining up with TRBD2. The CDR3 is made up of 17 amino acids. Germline trimming cut 0 bases from V and 2 bases from J; bases unmatched to any gene: 3. Germline assignment: CDR1 SGHTA and CDR2 FQGNSA. Here the CDR3 DNA reads TGTGCCAGCAGCTTAGCGGCTAGCGGGAGGACCTACAATGAGCAGTTCTTC. Translation gives CASSLAASGRTYNEQFF.

The chain joins TRBV19 to TRBJ1-2, with D tentatively TRBD1 (5 bases). This CDR3 comprises 13 residues. The germline CDR1 and CDR2 sequences are LNHDA and SQIVND (reference sequence). With 3 bases removed from V and 8 bases from J, the gap between germline ends came to 13 bases. The CDR3 is CASSITGLGGYTF. CDR3 coding DNA: TGTGCCAGTAGTATCACAGGTCTGGGGGGCTACACCTTC.